The 12 T cell receptor beta chains given below trace back to one sample, sequenced in a study of blood T cell repertoires in COVID-19. Sequencing used immunoSEQ multiplex PCR; TCRdb keeps in-frame clones, though not all of them. This table holds more than 25,000 clones, about 92% found once. The sample was peripheral blood. These receptors were obtained from a man between 65 and 80 years old with active or convalescent COVID-19.

CDR3 sequence reads: CASRGQGMNTEAFF. The DNA of the CDR3 is TGTGCCAGCCGAGGACAGGGCATGAACACTGAAGCTTTCTTT. The chain joins TRBV18 to TRBJ1-1; 8 bases match TRBD1. CDR3 size: 14 residues. V lost 8 bases to trimming and J lost 0 bases; unmatched junction nucleotides: 5. Germline CDR1 and CDR2: KGHSH and LQKENI.

The V call is TRBV30, the J call TRBJ1-1; 7 bases match TRBD1. Germline values: CDR1 GTSNPN, CDR2 SVGIG (reference sequence). V was pared by 3 bases and J by 2 bases, with 9 bases of the junction left unmatched. The CDR3 extends over 15 amino acids. This CDR3 reads CAWRGLTGLNTEAFF. CDR3 in DNA: TGTGCCTGGAGGGGGCTGACAGGGCTCAACACTGAAGCTTTCTTT. The whole variable domain, remainder taken from reference TRBV30 and TRBJ1-1, is SQTIHQWPATLVQPVGSPLSLECTVEGTSNPNLYWYRQAAGRGLQLLFYSVGIGQISSEVPQNLSASRPQDRQFILSSKKLLLSDSGFYLCAWRGLTGLNTEAFFGQGTRLTVV.

This clone was recorded once. The chain carries TRBV6-6 and TRBJ1-1, with a weak D call TRBD1 (5 bases). The V and J ends lost 0 bases and 5 bases respectively, with 10 bases between them. CDR1 MNHNY and CDR2 SVGAGI come from the germline V gene (reference sequence). The CDR3 has 14 residues. The chain's CDR3 is CASSYSAGGTEAFF. The CDR3 DNA is TGTGCCAGCAGTTACTCGGCGGGGGGGACTGAAGCTTTCTTT.

This chain joins TRBV1 and TRBJ1-2; the tabulated D call, TRBD1, remains unverified against the DNA. TRBV1 is a pseudogene segment. The CDR3 sequence is 14 residues long. CDR3 in amino acids: CTSSHETGNRGYTF. In nucleotides, the CDR3 is TGCACCAGCAGCCACGAAACAGGGAACCGTGGCTACACCTTC.

This sequence joins TRBV9 and TRBJ2-1; 13 nucleotides align to TRBD2. V lost 4 bases and J lost 6; bases outside the gene matches: 4. This CDR3 region has 15 residues. Germline lookup yields CDR1 SGDLS and CDR2 YYNGEE. The CDR3 reads CASSTTSGRANEQFF. Here the CDR3 DNA reads TGTGCCAGCAGCACAACTAGCGGGAGGGCCAATGAGCAGTTCTTC.

The chain combines TRBV7-8 with TRBJ2-7, with a possible D match to TRBD1 (6 bases). The germline CDR1 and CDR2 sequences are SGHVS and FQNEAQ. Trimming stripped 1 base from V and 3 bases from J, with 10 bases between. The CDR3 contains 14 residues. CDR3 sequence reads: CASSLVGAGYEQYF. The CDR3 nucleotides read TGTGCCAGCAGCTTAGTGGGGGCGGGCTACGAGCAGTACTTC. The entire variable domain, with the rest obtained from reference TRBV7-8 and TRBJ2-7, is as follows: GAGVSQSPRYKVAKRGQDVALRCDPISGHVSLFWYQQALGQGPEFLTYFQNEAQLDKSGLPSDRFFAERPEGSVSTLKIQRTQQEDSAVYLCASSLVGAGYEQYFGPGTRLTVT.

V is TRBV4-2 and J is TRBJ2-3, with 8 bases lining up with TRBD2. Germline V gene data show CDR1 as LGHNA and CDR2 as YNFKEQ. Germline trimming cut 2 bases from V and 2 bases from J; bases unmatched to any gene: 12. The CDR3 has 18 residues. The CDR3 region has the DNA TGTGCCAGCAGCCAACTCAGCGGGGGAACCCGAGCCACAGATACGCAGTATTTT. Encoded protein: CASSQLSGGTRATDTQYF.

The chain is built from TRBV6-2 or TRBV6-3 and TRBJ1-3, with D perhaps matching TRBD1 (6 bases). CDR3 length: 17 amino acids. Trimming cost V 1 base and J 2 bases, with 15 bases left between them. Germline loops: CDR1 MNHEY, CDR2 SVGEGT. The CDR3 loop is CASSYFRLGQPGNTIYF. CDR3 sequence (DNA): TGTGCCAGCAGTTACTTTCGTCTAGGACAGCCTGGAAACACCATATATTTT.

The rearrangement joins TRBV7-3 to TRBJ1-1; maybe TRBD1 (5 bases). Germline assignment: CDR1 SGHTA and CDR2 FQGTGA. V shed 5 bases and J shed 4 bases, with 17 bases lying between them. The CDR3 totals 15 residues. CDR3 loop: CASSPRDLKSTEAFF. In DNA form, the CDR3 reads TGTGCCAGCAGCCCCCGGGACTTGAAAAGCACTGAAGCTTTCTTT. Combining the CDR3 with reference TRBV7-3 and TRBJ1-1 gives the whole variable domain GAGVSQTPSNKVTEKGKYVELRCDPISGHTALYWYRQSLGQGPEFLIYFQGTGAADDSGLPNDRFFAVRPEGSVSTLKIQRTERGDSAVYLCASSPRDLKSTEAFFGQGTRLTVV.

The chain links TRBV28 to TRBJ2-3; 8 bases are a match to TRBD2. V lost 5 bases, J lost 1 base, and 8 bases stayed unmatched. Germline CDR1 and CDR2: MDHEN and SYDVKM. This CDR3 has 16 residues. The CDR3 nucleotides are TGTGCCAGCAGTCCTCGGGGGGGCCTCGGCACAGATACGCAGTATTTT. This codes for CASSPRGGLGTDTQYF.

The chain joins TRBV6-6 to TRBJ1-2, with 8 bases that match TRBD1. The V and J ends lost 10 bases and 5 bases, in that order; junction bases with no gene match: 9. Germline V CDR1 and CDR2: MNHNY, SVGAGI (reference sequence). The CDR3 is 13 residues long. CDR3 sequence reads: CATARQGFYGYTF. CDR3 coding DNA: TGTGCCACCGCACGACAGGGGTTTTATGGCTACACCTTC.

The chain combines TRBV5-6 with TRBJ1-5; D gene uncertain. This CDR3 has 16 amino acids. V was cut by 0 bases and J by 2 bases, with 12 bases left in between. Germline V gene lookup returns CDR1 SGHDT and CDR2 YYEEEE. In nucleotides, the CDR3 is TGTGCCAGCAGCTTGGTAGCGGATGTGGGCAATCAGCCCCAGCATTTT. Residues: CASSLVADVGNQPQHF.